Presented here are 8 T cell receptor beta chains from one specimen sequenced in a study of blood T cell repertoires in COVID-19. The assay was immunoSEQ multiplex PCR, and TCRdb's table has in-frame clones only and misses some. This repertoire shows about 300,000 clones, about 88% found once; its top ten account for over 1%. The sample was peripheral blood. The source of these receptors is a man aged 65-85 years with acute or convalescent COVID-19.

The chain recombines TRBV2 with TRBJ2-4, with D perhaps matching TRBD2 (6 bases). The CDR3 sequence is 13 residues long. V dropped 3 bases and J dropped 9 bases, with 12 bases sitting between them. Germline V lookup: CDR1 SNHLY, CDR2 FYNNEI. The CDR3 sequence: CASSERGGTIQYF. DNA of the CDR3: TGTGCCAGCAGTGAGCGGGGTGGAACCATTCAGTACTTC.

The CDR3 loop reads CASSFGGAYEQYF. CDR3 coding DNA: TGTGCCAGCAGCTTCGGCGGGGCCTACGAGCAGTACTTC. This rearrangement joins TRBV5-4 to TRBJ2-7, with D maybe TRBD2 (6 bases). The length of the CDR3 is 13 residues. V lost 2 bases and J lost 2, with 8 bases in between. In germline, CDR1 is SGHNT, CDR2 YYREEE (reference sequence).

The chain recombines TRBV7-2 with TRBJ2-2; D possibly corresponds to TRBD2 (6 bases). CDR3 length: 16 amino acids. V gave up 1 base and J gave up 7 bases, with 16 bases separating them. The germline CDR1 and CDR2 sequences are SGHTA and FQGNSA. The CDR3 DNA follows: TGTGCCAGCAGCTTAGACGCAGGGAGGATTGGCGGGGAGCTGTTTTTT. It codes for CASSLDAGRIGGELFF.

The chain's CDR3 is CSVERGYNEQFF. CDR3 in DNA: TGCAGCGTAGAAAGAGGATACAATGAGCAGTTCTTC. V gene TRBV29-1 combines with J gene TRBJ2-1; D unresolved. This CDR3 spans 12 amino acids. Germline CDR1 reads SQVTM; CDR2 reads ANQGSEA. V lost 6 bases and J 4 bases, leaving 10 bases between the germline ends.

The rearrangement links TRBV7-9 to TRBJ1-2; 7 positions agree with TRBD1. CDR1 SEHNR and CDR2 FQNEAQ come from the germline V gene (reference sequence). V lost 4 bases and J lost 3; bases outside the gene matches: 2. The CDR3 is made up of 13 amino acids. CDR3 sequence reads: CASSWQGDYGYTF. CDR3 nucleotide sequence: TGTGCCAGCAGCTGGCAGGGGGACTATGGCTACACCTTC.

Concerning this clone itself: One end of the junction fails to match germline, which may point to a read error. V usage is TRBV29-1 and J usage is TRBJ1-2; possible D gene TRBD1, 6 bases. The CDR3 extends over 13 amino acids. CDR1 and CDR2 from the germline V gene are SQVTM and ANQGSEA. The CDR3, as DNA: TGCAGCGTTGAAGAGGGCGTGGGACATCAACGACCCTTC. Translated: CSVEEGVGHQRPF.

This clone came up a few times. V gene TRBV5-1 combines with J gene TRBJ2-1; TRBD2 matches 11 bases. The germline V gene encodes CDR1 SGHRS and CDR2 YFSETQ. J lost 6 bases, V lost 1 base, and 3 bases had no gene match. This CDR3 is built from 15 residues. The CDR3 is CASSLWGTSGNEQFF. CDR3 nucleotide sequence: TGCGCCAGCAGCTTGTGGGGGACTAGCGGCAATGAGCAGTTCTTC.

The chain employs TRBV3-1 (or the pseudogene TRBV3-2) and TRBJ1-4; D uncertain. Trimming removed 4 bases from V and 7 bases from J, with 16 bases in between. CDR1 and CDR2 from the germline V gene are LGHDT and YNNKEL (reference sequence). The CDR3 is 15 residues long. Here the CDR3 reads CASSPRRAPTEKLFF. The CDR3 bases are TGTGCCAGCAGCCCGCGGAGGGCCCCTACTGAAAAACTGTTTTTT.